Sequencing of this TCR beta chain was carried out in a study of T cell repertoires in cytomegalovirus infection. Study observations and caveats: HLA-C-restricted CMV clonotypes gave the most frequent clonotype in two of eight donors.

Turning to this clonotype: Its specificity is unknown.

V lost 2 bases and J 1 base, leaving 11 bases between the germline ends. The CDR3 covers 16 residues. CDR1 SEHNR and CDR2 FQNEAQ come from the germline V gene (reference sequence). One entry per CDR3 protein results from TCRdb running MiXCR on the reads. The data contain 350,000 to 450,000 distinct CDR3 sequences, 18% of them singletons. The sequence was obtained from a human donor in good health (CMV status not recorded). Some clones in this sample may be carry-over from other donors' samples. Sequenced: PBMCs. The chain carries TRBV7-9 and TRBJ2-2, with D maybe TRBD2 (6 bases). In DNA form, the CDR3 reads TGTGCCAGCAGCTTATTGCGGGAACTGAACACCGGGGAGCTGTTTTTT. Amino acids: CASSLLRELNTGELFF.